This TCR beta chain appears in the sequencing data of a study of T-cell memory formation after mild COVID-19. As for this clonotype: The antigen is not known.

CDR1 MNHEY and CDR2 SMNVEV come from the germline V gene (reference sequence). V was cut by 3 bases and J by 3 bases, with 9 bases left in between. The CDR3 consists of 13 residues. Libraries for TCRalpha and TCRbeta carried sample barcodes and unique molecular identifiers via 5'RACE. MiXCR, run by TCRdb on the 5' RACE reads, gives a single entry per CDR3 protein. This sample yields approximately 150,000 distinct CDR3 sequences, of which roughly 21% are seen a single time; approximately 2.4% belongs to the top ten. General study findings and limits: Pre-infection memory already had some responding clones, implying cross-reactive memory joined. Clonal second-wave expansions that peaked on day 37 had unconfirmed SARS-CoV-2 specificity.

The chain joins TRBV27 to TRBJ2-7; D not resolved. Sequencing input: PBMCs or a T cell subset sorted from them (not recorded which). The clonotype comes from an adult woman who had mild COVID-19 (a few samples of this study predate the infection). Cell type and time point are not known. CDR3 in DNA: TGTGCCAGCAGTTTCAGGCAATTCTACGAGCAGTACTTC. Translation gives CASSFRQFYEQYF.